This T cell receptor beta chain was sequenced during a study of PD-1 blockade in mismatch repair-deficient tumors. Study background: Patients had 12 to 13 mismatch repair-deficient cancer types and were previously treated and progressing.

Three pembrolizumab responders had their TCRs sequenced. Losses at the gene ends were 2 bases for V and 3 bases for J; bases not matched to a gene: 3. This CDR3 has 14 amino acids. From germline, CDR1 is SGDLS and CDR2 YYNGEE. The table came from immunoSEQ multiplex PCR; TCRdb's copy has only in-frame clones and leaves some out. Here the sample spans around 40,000 clones, approximately 83% being singletons. The origin of this receptor is an adult with mismatch repair-deficient cancer. Here the sequenced sample was PBMCs, taken about 38 weeks after starting pembrolizumab. V is TRBV9 and J is TRBJ2-3, with 7 nucleotides matching TRBD2. In DNA, the CDR3 is TGTGCCAGCAGCGTGGGTAGCGGGACAGATACGCAGTATTTT. It codes for CASSVGSGTDTQYF.